This T cell receptor (beta chain) was found in a study of cytomegalovirus exposure and HLA in healthy donors. Whole-study findings and limits: Upon later analysis, HLA-associated TCR beta chains proved more clonally expanded than other, equally common chains.

With regard to this clone: The antigen is unknown.

The PCR made use of 60 Vbeta and 13 Jbeta primers. Assay: immunoSEQ multiplex PCR; the TCRdb copy retains only in-frame clones and omits some. The sample consists of approximately 120,000 clones, under 90% of them appearing once. The V gene lost 5 bases and the J gene lost 0 bases, with 19 bases spanning the gap. The CDR3 totals 17 residues. The germline V gene encodes CDR1 LNHDA and CDR2 SQIVND (reference sequence). The source of this sequence is a young woman in good health and CMV-seronegative. V gene TRBV19 combines with J gene TRBJ1-2, with D possibly TRBD1 on 6 matching bases. Sample: PBMCs. The CDR3 here is CASSAGARGETNYGYTF. The CDR3 DNA reads as TGTGCCAGTAGTGCGGGGGCAAGGGGCGAAACTAACTATGGCTACACCTTC.